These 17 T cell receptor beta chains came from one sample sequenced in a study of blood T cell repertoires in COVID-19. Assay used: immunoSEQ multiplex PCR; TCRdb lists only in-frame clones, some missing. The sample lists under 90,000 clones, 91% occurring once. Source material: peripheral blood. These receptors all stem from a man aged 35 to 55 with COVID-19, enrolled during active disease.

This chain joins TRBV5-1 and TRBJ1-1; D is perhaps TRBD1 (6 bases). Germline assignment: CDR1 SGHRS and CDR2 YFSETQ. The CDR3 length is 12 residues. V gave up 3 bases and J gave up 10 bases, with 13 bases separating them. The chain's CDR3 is CASSSESGVAFF. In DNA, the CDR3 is TGCGCCAGCAGCTCCGAATCAGGGGTAGCTTTCTTT. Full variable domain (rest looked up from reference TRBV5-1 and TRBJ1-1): KAGVTQTPRYLIKTRGQQVTLSCSPISGHRSVSWYQQTPGQGLQFLFEYFSETQRNKGNFPGRFSGRQFSNSRSEMNVSTLELGDSALYLCASSSESGVAFFGQGTRLTVV.

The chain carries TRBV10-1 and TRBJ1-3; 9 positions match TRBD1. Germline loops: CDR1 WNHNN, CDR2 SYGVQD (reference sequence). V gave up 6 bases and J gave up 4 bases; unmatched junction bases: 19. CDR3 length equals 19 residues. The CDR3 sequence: CASRVTGTGKPGPGNTIYF. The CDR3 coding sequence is TGCGCCAGCAGAGTTACCGGGACAGGGAAGCCTGGTCCCGGAAACACCATATATTTT.

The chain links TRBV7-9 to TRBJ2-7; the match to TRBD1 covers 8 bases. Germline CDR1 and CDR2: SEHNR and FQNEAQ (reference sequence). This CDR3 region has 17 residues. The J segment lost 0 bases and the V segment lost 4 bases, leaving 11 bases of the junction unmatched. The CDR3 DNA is TGTGCCAGCAGCTCTCCGCTGGGGACAGGACGCTCCTACGAGCAGTACTTC. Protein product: CASSSPLGTGRSYEQYF.

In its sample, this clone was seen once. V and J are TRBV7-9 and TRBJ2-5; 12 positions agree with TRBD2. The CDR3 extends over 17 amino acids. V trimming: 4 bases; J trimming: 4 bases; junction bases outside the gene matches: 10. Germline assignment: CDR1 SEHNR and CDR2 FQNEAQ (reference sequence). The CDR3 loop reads CASSSSRLAGAGETQYF. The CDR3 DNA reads TGTGCCAGCAGCTCCTCTAGACTAGCGGGGGCCGGAGAGACCCAGTACTTC. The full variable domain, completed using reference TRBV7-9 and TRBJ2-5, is DTGVSQNPRHKITKRGQNVTFRCDPISEHNRLYWYRQTLGQGPEFLTYFQNEAQLEKSRLLSDRFSAERPKGSFSTLEIQRTEQGDSAMYLCASSSSRLAGAGETQYFGPGTRLLVL.

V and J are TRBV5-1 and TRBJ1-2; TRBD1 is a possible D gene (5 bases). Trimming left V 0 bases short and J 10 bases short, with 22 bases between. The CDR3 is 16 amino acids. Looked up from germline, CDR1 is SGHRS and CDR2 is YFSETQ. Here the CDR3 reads CASSLGGWEQVIYYTF. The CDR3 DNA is TGCGCCAGCAGCTTGGGGGGCTGGGAACAGGTCATCTACTACACCTTC.

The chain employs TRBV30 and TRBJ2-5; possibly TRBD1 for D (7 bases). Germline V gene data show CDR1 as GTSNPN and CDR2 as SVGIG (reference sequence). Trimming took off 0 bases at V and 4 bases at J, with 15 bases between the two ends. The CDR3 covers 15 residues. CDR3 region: CAWSVMAGGRETQYF. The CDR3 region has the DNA TGTGCCTGGAGTGTAATGGCAGGGGGGAGAGAGACCCAGTACTTC.

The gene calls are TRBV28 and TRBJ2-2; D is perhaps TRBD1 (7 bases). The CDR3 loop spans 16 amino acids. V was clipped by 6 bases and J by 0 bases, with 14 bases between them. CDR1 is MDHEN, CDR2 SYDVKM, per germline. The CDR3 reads CASSSGGTANTGELFF. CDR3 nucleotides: TGTGCCAGCAGCTCAGGGGGGACAGCGAACACCGGGGAGCTGTTTTTT.

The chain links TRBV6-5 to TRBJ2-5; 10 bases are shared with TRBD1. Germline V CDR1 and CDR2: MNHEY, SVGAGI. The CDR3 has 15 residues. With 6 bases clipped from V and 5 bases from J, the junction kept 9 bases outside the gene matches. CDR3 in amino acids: CASRILRTGGETQYF. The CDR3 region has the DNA TGTGCCAGCAGGATCCTTAGGACAGGGGGGGAGACCCAGTACTTC.

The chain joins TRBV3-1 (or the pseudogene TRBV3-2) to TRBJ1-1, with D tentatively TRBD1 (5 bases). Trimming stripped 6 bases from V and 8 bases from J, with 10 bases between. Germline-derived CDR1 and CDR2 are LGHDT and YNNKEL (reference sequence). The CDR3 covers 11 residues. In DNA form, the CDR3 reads TGTGCCAGCAGACTTCAGGGCGAAGCTTTCTTT. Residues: CASRLQGEAFF.

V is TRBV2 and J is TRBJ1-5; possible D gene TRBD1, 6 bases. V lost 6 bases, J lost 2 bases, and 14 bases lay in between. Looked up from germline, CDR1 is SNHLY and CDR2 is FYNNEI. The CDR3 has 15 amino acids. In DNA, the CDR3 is TGTGCCAGCAGCAGGGAGAAGGGGGGCAATCAGCCCCAGCATTTT. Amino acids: CASSREKGGNQPQHF. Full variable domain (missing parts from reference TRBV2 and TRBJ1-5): EPEVTQTPSHQVTQMGQEVILRCVPISNHLYFYWYRQILGQKVEFLVSFYNNEISEKSEIFDDQFSVERPDGSNFTLKIRSTKLEDSAMYFCASSREKGGNQPQHFGDGTRLSIL.

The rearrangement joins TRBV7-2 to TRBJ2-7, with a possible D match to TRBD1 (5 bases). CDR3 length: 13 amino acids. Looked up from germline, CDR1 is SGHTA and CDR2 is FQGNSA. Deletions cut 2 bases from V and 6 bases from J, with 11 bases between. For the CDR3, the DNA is TGTGCCAGCAGCTTAAACTCCCAGGGCGAGCAGTACTTC. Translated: CASSLNSQGEQYF.

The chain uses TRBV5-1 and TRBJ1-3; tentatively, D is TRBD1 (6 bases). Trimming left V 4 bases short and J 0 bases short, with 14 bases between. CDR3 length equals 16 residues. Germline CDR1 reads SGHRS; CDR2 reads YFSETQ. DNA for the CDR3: TGCGCCAGCAGCGTTGGGACAACTGCCTCTGGAAACACCATATATTTT. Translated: CASSVGTTASGNTIYF. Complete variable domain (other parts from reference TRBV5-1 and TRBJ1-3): KAGVTQTPRYLIKTRGQQVTLSCSPISGHRSVSWYQQTPGQGLQFLFEYFSETQRNKGNFPGRFSGRQFSNSRSEMNVSTLELGDSALYLCASSVGTTASGNTIYFGEGSWLTVV.

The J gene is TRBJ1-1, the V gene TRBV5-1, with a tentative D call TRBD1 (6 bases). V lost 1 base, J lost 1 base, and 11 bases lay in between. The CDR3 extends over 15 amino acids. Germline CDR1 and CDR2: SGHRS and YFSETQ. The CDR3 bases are TGCGCCAGCAGCTTGCGGGGAGGGGGGAACACTGAAGCTTTCTTT. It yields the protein CASSLRGGGNTEAFF.

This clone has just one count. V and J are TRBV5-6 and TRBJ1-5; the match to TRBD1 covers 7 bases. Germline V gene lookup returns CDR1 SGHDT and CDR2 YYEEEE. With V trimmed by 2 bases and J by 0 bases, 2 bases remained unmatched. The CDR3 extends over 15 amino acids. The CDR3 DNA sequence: TGTGCCAGCAGCTTAACAGGGGATAGCAATCAGCCCCAGCATTTT. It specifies CASSLTGDSNQPQHF.

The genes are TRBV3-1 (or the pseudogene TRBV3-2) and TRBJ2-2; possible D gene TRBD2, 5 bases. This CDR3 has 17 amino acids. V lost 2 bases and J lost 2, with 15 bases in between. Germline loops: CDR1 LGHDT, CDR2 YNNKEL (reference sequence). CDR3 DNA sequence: TGTGCCAGCAGCCAACTATCCCTAGCAGTTAACACCGGGGAGCTGTTTTTT. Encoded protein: CASSQLSLAVNTGELFF.

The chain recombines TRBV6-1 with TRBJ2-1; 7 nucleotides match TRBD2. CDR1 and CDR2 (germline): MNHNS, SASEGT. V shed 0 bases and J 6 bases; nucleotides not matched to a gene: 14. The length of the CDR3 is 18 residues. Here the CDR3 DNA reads TGTGCCAGCAGTGAAGCCGCCCCAGGGTCACGGGGGGTCAATGAGCAGTTCTTC. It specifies CASSEAAPGSRGVNEQFF.

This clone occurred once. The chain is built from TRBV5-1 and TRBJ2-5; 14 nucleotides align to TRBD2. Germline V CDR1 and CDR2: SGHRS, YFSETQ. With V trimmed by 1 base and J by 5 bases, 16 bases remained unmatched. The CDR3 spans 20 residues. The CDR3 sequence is CASSLLGLAGVFTGEETQYF. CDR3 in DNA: TGCGCCAGCAGCTTGTTGGGACTAGCGGGGGTTTTCACGGGGGAGGAGACCCAGTACTTC.